The TCR beta chain described here comes from a study of shared clonotypes between healthy human individuals. Study-level points and caveats: Clonotypes which were not shared had lower generation probabilities than clonotypes that all four donors shared.

Germline assignment: CDR1 KGHSH and CDR2 LQKENI. V lost 3 bases to trimming and J lost 4 bases, with 3 bases between them. The CDR3 sequence is 11 residues long. Sequencing used immunoSEQ multiplex PCR; TCRdb keeps in-frame clones, though not all of them. Of 2 million to 2.5 million clones in the sample, about 94% were seen once. In this sample, this clone turned up a few times. The antigen is unknown. This sample also contains other DNA sequences that code for the same CDR3. The sequence came from a man aged 18-30 years in good health. This chain uses TRBV18 with TRBJ2-5; no reliable D call. Sequenced input: naive CD4+ T cells sorted from blood. Subset indicated: CD45RA+ positively selected. CDR3 bases: TGTGCCAGCTCACCGGCAGAGACCCAGTACTTC. Protein sequence: CASSPAETQYF.